The 10 T cell receptor beta chains given below trace back to one sample, sequenced in a study of CD8+ T cells in alopecia areata listed by TCRdb under 2018. The library was made by the immunoSEQ multiplex PCR assay. To provide template for TCR sequencing, every sample had RNA extracted and reverse transcribed into cDNA. Drawn from immuneACCESS, this table holds only the in-frame rearrangements with V and J called that TCRdb kept. Clones are partly lost; checked studies trace under half to an unresolved V gene and leave the rest unexplained. The sample table contains around 190,000 clones; only one count was recorded for approximately 53% of them. In total, the top ten clones hold 4.9% of the sample. The sequenced material came from CD8+ T cells sorted from blood. The receptors here all came from a human donor in good health.

The chain employs TRBV7-8 and TRBJ1-1, with D hard to call. V gave up 6 bases and J gave up 4 bases, with 12 bases separating them. The CDR3 loop spans 13 amino acids. CDR1 and CDR2 (germline): SGHVS, FQNEAQ. The CDR3 coding sequence is TGTGCCAGCAGGAACCCGGGCTCCACTGAAGCTTTCTTT. Protein product: CASRNPGSTEAFF.

The genes are TRBV7-9 and TRBJ1-1, with TRBD1 as a possible D gene (6 bases). V gave up 1 base and J gave up 5 bases, with 14 bases separating them. The CDR3 is made up of 15 amino acids. From germline, CDR1 is SEHNR and CDR2 FQNEAQ (reference sequence). DNA for the CDR3: TGTGCCAGCAGCTTAGTGAGGGCAACAGGGACTGAAGCTTTCTTT. Its protein is CASSLVRATGTEAFF.

The chain recombines TRBV4-1 with TRBJ2-5; 7 positions agree with TRBD2. CDR3 length equals 19 residues. The ends lost 3 bases at V and 1 base at J; junction bases unmatched: 17. Germline CDR1 reads MGHRA; CDR2 reads YSYEKL. CDR3 residues: CASSHPPVPLAGAQETQYF. CDR3 bases: TGCGCCAGCAGCCATCCCCCGGTGCCCTTGGCGGGAGCCCAAGAGACCCAGTACTTC.

The rearrangement joins TRBV7-9 to TRBJ1-1; no reliable D call. The V gene's germline CDR1 is SEHNR and CDR2 FQNEAQ (reference sequence). The CDR3 loop spans 13 amino acids. V lost 5 bases and J lost 3, with 10 bases in between. The CDR3 spells CASSPLGDTEAFF. The DNA of the CDR3 is TGTGCCAGCAGCCCCCTTGGGGACACTGAAGCTTTCTTT.

The chain carries TRBV15 and TRBJ2-5; 12 nucleotides match TRBD2. The CDR3 consists of 17 residues. J gave up 0 bases and V 0 bases, and 2 bases lay outside the gene matches. The germline gives CDR1 LNHNV, CDR2 YYDKDF (reference sequence). The CDR3 sequence is CATSRETSGGHQETQYF. The CDR3 DNA reads as TGTGCCACCAGCAGAGAGACTAGCGGGGGCCACCAAGAGACCCAGTACTTC.

The rearrangement uses TRBV9 and TRBJ2-5, with D perhaps TRBD2 (5 bases). With 0 bases removed from V and 1 base from J, the gap between germline ends came to 10 bases. CDR1 is SGDLS and CDR2 is YYNGEE in the germline V gene. This CDR3 region has 15 residues. CDR3 protein: CASSVEGGIQETQYF. DNA of the CDR3: TGTGCCAGCAGCGTAGAAGGAGGCATCCAAGAGACCCAGTACTTC.

This chain joins TRBV29-1 and TRBJ2-7; D is ambiguous. Germline loops: CDR1 SQVTM, CDR2 ANQGSEA. Trimming removed 7 bases at V and 5 bases at J, with 12 bases between. CDR3 length: 11 residues. The CDR3 loop is CSAVGSNEQYF. CDR3 nucleotide sequence: TGCAGCGCGGTAGGTTCCAACGAGCAGTACTTC.

Of note for this clone: Other nucleotide sequences in the sample specify the same CDR3. The chain links TRBV27 to TRBJ2-7, with D tentatively TRBD1 or TRBD2 (5 bases each). Germline CDR1 reads MNHEY; CDR2 reads SMNVEV (reference sequence). V was cut by 0 bases and J by 4 bases, with 7 bases left in between. The CDR3 is made up of 13 amino acids. Here the CDR3 reads CASSLSRGYEQYF. In DNA, the CDR3 is TGTGCCAGCAGTTTATCGAGGGGATACGAGCAGTACTTC.

The chain links TRBV20-1 to TRBJ2-1; D call uncertain. V lost 6 bases, J lost 9 bases, and 12 bases lay in between. The germline V gene encodes CDR1 DFQATT and CDR2 SNEGSKA (reference sequence). The CDR3 is made up of 11 amino acids. CDR3 residues: CSAPGRREQFF. The CDR3, as DNA: TGCAGTGCCCCCGGCCGCCGTGAGCAGTTCTTC.

The chain combines TRBV2 with TRBJ2-1; D is uncertain. V was trimmed by 10 bases and J by 2 bases, leaving 12 bases between them. This CDR3 region has 13 residues. Germline assignment: CDR1 SNHLY and CDR2 FYNNEI. The CDR3 DNA is TGTGCCACCCTGCGGAAACCCTACAATGAGCAGTTCTTC. Translating gives CATLRKPYNEQFF.